This T cell receptor (beta chain) emerged from a study of vaccination and CD4 T cells after COVID-19. This sample's treatment: roughly nine-day PBMC culture with coronavirus spike peptide pools or control peptides (ViraFEST assay). An Oncomine TCR Beta short-read assay was used to sequence the DNA from cultured CD4+ T cells. From the PCR reads, TCRdb called clonotypes with MiXCR, one entry per CDR3 protein. The table includes around 21,000 distinct CDR3 sequences, around 53% detected once. About this clonotype: Its antigen remains unidentified.

The sample comprised CD4+ T cells from blood, cultured in vitro. This receptor was obtained from a human donor who had recovered from COVID-19.

CDR3 sequence: CSARALAGYNEQFF. Written as DNA, the CDR3 is TGCAGTGCTAGAGCGCTAGCGGGATACAATGAGCAGTTCTTC. This chain links TRBV20-1 with TRBJ2-1; TRBD2 aligns across 9 bases. The CDR3 is 14 residues long. Germline CDR1 and CDR2: DFQATT and SNEGSKA (reference sequence). V dropped 1 base and J dropped 4; count of bases not matched to a gene: 2.